These 15 T cell receptor beta chains share one sample of origin, sequenced in a study of blood T cell repertoires in COVID-19. The protocol was immunoSEQ multiplex PCR, while the TCRdb copy is restricted to in-frame clones and leaves out a portion. Altogether roughly 240,000 clones are present, approximately 86% being singletons, with the ten largest covering around 2.9%. The sample was peripheral blood. These TCRs come from a woman aged 25 to 39 who had recovered from COVID-19.

The CDR3 loop is CASSIVTGEKLFF. The CDR3 DNA is TGTGCCAGTAGTATAGTTACAGGAGAAAAACTGTTTTTT. The chain couples TRBV19 to TRBJ1-4; D is perhaps TRBD1 (5 bases). V lost 1 base to trimming and J lost 8 bases, with 8 bases between them. This CDR3 comprises 13 residues. Germline-derived CDR1 and CDR2 are LNHDA and SQIVND (reference sequence).

This chain uses TRBV5-1 with TRBJ2-5, with TRBD1 matching 8 bases. Germline V gene sequence: CDR1 SGHRS, CDR2 YFSETQ. This CDR3 spans 15 amino acids. V lost 2 bases, J lost 5 bases, and 8 bases stayed unmatched. CDR3 nucleotides: TGCGCCAGCAGCTTAGGTCAGGGGGCCAGTGAGACCCAGTACTTC. Translating gives CASSLGQGASETQYF. Looking up the rest from reference TRBV5-1 and TRBJ2-5 gives the full variable domain: KAGVTQTPRYLIKTRGQQVTLSCSPISGHRSVSWYQQTPGQGLQFLFEYFSETQRNKGNFPGRFSGRQFSNSRSEMNVSTLELGDSALYLCASSLGQGASETQYFGPGTRLLVL.

The chain combines TRBV10-3 with TRBJ1-1; D may be TRBD1 (6 bases). Germline V gene lookup returns CDR1 ENHRY and CDR2 SYGVKD. The CDR3 is 15 residues long. Trimming stripped 3 bases from V and 1 base from J, with 12 bases between. In DNA, the CDR3 is TGTGCCATCAGTGAAGGTACAGGGCCGAACACTGAAGCTTTCTTT. Its protein is CAISEGTGPNTEAFF.

The V gene is TRBV28, the J gene TRBJ2-7, with D possibly matching TRBD1 (5 bases). Germline CDR1 MDHEN, CDR2 SYDVKM. V lost 4 bases and J 2 bases, leaving 9 bases between the germline ends. This CDR3 comprises 13 residues. The CDR3 spells CASSSQGTYEQYF. The CDR3, as DNA: TGTGCCAGCAGTTCCCAGGGAACCTACGAGCAGTACTTC.

The chain carries TRBV29-1 and TRBJ2-3; 10 nucleotides line up with TRBD2. V shed 2 bases, J shed 5 bases, and the junction held 16 bases outside the gene matches. This CDR3 comprises 18 residues. Germline CDR1 and CDR2: SQVTM and ANQGSEA. DNA for the CDR3: TGCAGCGTTGAATCCCTTTTGGGTAGCGGGGGGCAGGTAGATACGCAGTATTTT. Residues: CSVESLLGSGGQVDTQYF.

Many counts were recorded for this clone. Here the CDR3 reads CASSHFAGTGNLAKNIQYF. The CDR3 nucleotides are TGCGCCAGCAGCCACTTTGCCGGGACAGGTAACCTAGCCAAAAACATTCAGTACTTC. This chain links TRBV5-1 with TRBJ2-4, with 8 bases lining up with TRBD1. Germline V lookup: CDR1 SGHRS, CDR2 YFSETQ. The trim removed 4 bases at V and 0 bases at J, leaving 15 bases unmatched. CDR3 length: 19 residues. Full variable domain (missing parts from reference TRBV5-1 and TRBJ2-4): KAGVTQTPRYLIKTRGQQVTLSCSPISGHRSVSWYQQTPGQGLQFLFEYFSETQRNKGNFPGRFSGRQFSNSRSEMNVSTLELGDSALYLCASSHFAGTGNLAKNIQYFGAGTRLSVL.

The J gene is TRBJ1-1, the V gene TRBV7-8; no firm D call. The CDR3 totals 12 residues. The germline V gene has CDR1 SGHVS and CDR2 FQNEAQ. V shed 5 bases and J shed 5 bases, with 9 bases lying between them. CDR3 bases: TGTGCCAGCAGCAGCGACCGAACTGAAGCTTTCTTT. This codes for CASSSDRTEAFF. The full variable domain, its missing parts supplied by reference TRBV7-8 and TRBJ1-1, is GAGVSQSPRYKVAKRGQDVALRCDPISGHVSLFWYQQALGQGPEFLTYFQNEAQLDKSGLPSDRFFAERPEGSVSTLKIQRTQQEDSAVYLCASSSDRTEAFFGQGTRLTVV.

The chain couples TRBV30 to TRBJ2-7; TRBD1 matches at 11 bases. The CDR3 is 14 residues long. Germline lookup yields CDR1 GTSNPN and CDR2 SVGIG (reference sequence). The V segment lost 4 bases and the J segment 6 bases; nucleotides outside the gene matches: 8. The DNA of the CDR3 is TGTGCCTGGATGCGGACAGGGGGCCGGAGCGAGCAGTACTTC. Residues: CAWMRTGGRSEQYF.

The rearrangement links TRBV19 to TRBJ1-1, with D tentatively TRBD1 (6 bases). Germline V gives CDR1 LNHDA, CDR2 SQIVND (reference sequence). Deletions cut 5 bases from V and 7 bases from J, with 11 bases between. CDR3 length: 12 amino acids. The CDR3 region is CASSVRGGEAFF. CDR3 in DNA: TGTGCCAGTAGTGTAAGGGGGGGTGAAGCTTTCTTT.

As regards this clone: In this CDR3 the conserved last residue, phenylalanine or tryptophan, is missing, so a read error is likely. No DNA is shown, since the ends of the CDR3 on it are uncertain; the CDR3 is the one TCRdb lists. The chain carries TRBV7-7 and TRBJ2-3; the tabulated D call, TRBD1, remains unverified against the DNA. The CDR3 is made up of 14 amino acids, end residues included. Germline loops: CDR1 SSHAT, CDR2 FNYEAQ (reference sequence). The CDR3 reads CASSRSKTGTGGLL.

This rearrangement joins TRBV13 to TRBJ2-5, with D perhaps matching TRBD1 (5 bases). V lost 5 bases, J lost 4 bases, and 17 bases lay in between. Per the germline V gene, CDR1 is PRHDT and CDR2 is FYEKMQ (reference sequence). The CDR3 sequence is 15 residues long. The CDR3 DNA is TGTGCCAGCAGCCACCGGACACGCAACACAGAGACCCAGTACTTC. Translating it yields CASSHRTRNTETQYF.

A word on this clone: This CDR3 is also generated by other DNA sequences in the sample. The chain couples TRBV15 to TRBJ1-4; no clear D. Trimming stripped 3 bases from V and 8 bases from J, with 10 bases between. Germline V gives CDR1 LNHNV, CDR2 YYDKDF (reference sequence). The CDR3 is made up of 13 amino acids. CDR3 protein: CATSRGRGEKLFF. CDR3 bases: TGTGCCACCAGCAGGGGCCGTGGGGAAAAACTGTTTTTT.

CDR3 nucleotide sequence: TGCGCCAGCAGCCAAGTTTGGACTAGCGGGGGTAGAAACACCGGGGAGCTGTTTTTT. Translation gives CASSQVWTSGGRNTGELFF. V usage is TRBV4-1 and J usage is TRBJ2-2; 13 positions match TRBD2. Germline assignment: CDR1 MGHRA and CDR2 YSYEKL. V was pared by 1 base and J by 2 bases, with 7 bases of the junction left unmatched. The CDR3 consists of 19 residues.

The gene calls are TRBV9 and TRBJ2-7, with TRBD2 as a possible D gene (6 bases). This CDR3 has 15 amino acids. The germline V gene encodes CDR1 SGDLS and CDR2 YYNGEE. Trimming shortened V by 0 bases and J by 4 bases, and 14 bases separated the two germline ends. The chain's CDR3 is CASSVAGDRGYEQYF. The CDR3 DNA reads TGTGCCAGCAGCGTAGCGGGAGATAGGGGTTACGAGCAGTACTTC.

This chain joins TRBV12-5 and TRBJ2-3, with D uncertain. Trimming left V 3 bases short and J 0 bases short, with 13 bases between. CDR3 size: 16 residues. Germline V gives CDR1 LGHNT, CDR2 FRNRAP. In nucleotides, the CDR3 is TGTGCTAGTGGTTTAGGTCTTGAGGCTAGCACAGATACGCAGTATTTT. This codes for CASGLGLEASTDTQYF.